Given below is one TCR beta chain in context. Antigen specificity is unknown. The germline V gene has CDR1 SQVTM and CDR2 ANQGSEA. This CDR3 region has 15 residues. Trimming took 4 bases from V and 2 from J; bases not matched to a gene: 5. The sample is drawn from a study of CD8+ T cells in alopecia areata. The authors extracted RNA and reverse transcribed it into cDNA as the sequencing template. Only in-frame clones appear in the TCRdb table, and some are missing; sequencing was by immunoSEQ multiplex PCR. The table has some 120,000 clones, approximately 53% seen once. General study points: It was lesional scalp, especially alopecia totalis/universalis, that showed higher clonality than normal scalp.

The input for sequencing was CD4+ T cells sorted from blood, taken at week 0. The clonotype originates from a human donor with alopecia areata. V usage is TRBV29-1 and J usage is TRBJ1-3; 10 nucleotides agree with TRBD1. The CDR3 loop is CSVGDRGTAGNTIYF. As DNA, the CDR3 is TGCAGCGTTGGGGACAGGGGTACAGCTGGAAACACCATATATTTT.